This paragraph covers one T cell receptor beta chain sequence. Repertoires were generated with immunoSEQ multiplex PCR, while TCRdb's copy carries only in-frame clones and drops some. There are tens of thousands of clones in the sample; approximately 94% occur only once, and around 3.3% lies in the top ten. Trimming shortened V by 2 bases and J by 3 bases, and 10 bases separated the two germline ends. Germline V lookup: CDR1 SEHNR, CDR2 FQNEAQ (reference sequence). The CDR3 length is 14 residues. These data originate in a study of cytomegalovirus exposure and HLA in healthy donors. The source material was PBMCs. The TCR sequence derives from a woman aged 25 to 45 in good health and CMV-seronegative. The chain is built from TRBV7-9 and TRBJ2-5, with D maybe TRBD2 (6 bases). CDR3 sequence reads: CASSLLRREETQYF. In nucleotides, the CDR3 is TGTGCCAGCAGCTTATTACGGAGGGAAGAGACCCAGTACTTC. Together with reference TRBV7-9 and TRBJ2-5, the CDR3 gives the full variable domain: DTGVSQNPRHKITKRGQNVTFRCDPISEHNRLYWYRQTLGQGPEFLTYFQNEAQLEKSRLLSDRFSAERPKGSFSTLEIQRTEQGDSAMYLCASSLLRREETQYFGPGTRLLVL.